This entry lists 17 T cell receptor beta chains sequenced from one sample in a study of T cells in Graves' hyperthyroidism and ophthalmopathy (dated by TCRdb to between 2017 and 2020). The protocol used for the library was multiplex PCR. Sequencer: Illumina HiSeq 2000. Amplification of TCR beta CDR3 regions was carried out from RNA transcripts. For the first round of RT-PCR on the TCR CDR3, the HTBI primer set was used together with the Qiagen OneStep RT-PCR kit. TCRdb itself trimmed the public reads at Q25 with fastp, ran MiXCR and retained productive beta chains. CDR3 protein sequences are deduplicated, and each keeps its most common genes and DNA. The sample profile shows fewer than 400,000 distinct CDR3 sequences; 15% to 17% of them were found once. 28% of the sample is in the top ten clones. Sequenced material: blood. The receptor set was obtained from a woman in her late teens or twenties with Graves' hyperthyroidism that later progressed to Graves' ophthalmopathy.

This clonotype was recorded a few times. The rearrangement joins TRBV28 to TRBJ2-2; the D is unclear. Trimming shortened V by 3 bases and J by 4 bases, and 3 bases separated the two germline ends. Germline V gene data show CDR1 as MDHEN and CDR2 as SYDVKM. The CDR3 has 12 residues. CDR3 in amino acids: CASSFFTGELFF. CDR3 bases: TGTGCCAGCAGTTTTTTCACCGGGGAGCTGTTTTTT.

This clonotype was seen ten or more times. CDR3 bases: TGCGCCAGCAGCTTGGGGAGGGCCAAGAACACTGAAGCTTTCTTT. Translating gives CASSLGRAKNTEAFF. V gene TRBV5-1 combines with J gene TRBJ1-1, with no clear D. From germline, CDR1 is SGHRS and CDR2 YFSETQ. V was pared by 0 bases and J by 1 base, with 10 bases between. This CDR3 contains 15 residues.

The chain couples TRBV27 to TRBJ2-7, with a possible D match to TRBD1 (6 bases). V was cut by 7 bases and J by 7 bases, with 17 bases left in between. Germline V gene lookup returns CDR1 MNHEY and CDR2 SMNVEV (reference sequence). The CDR3 runs to 13 residues. The CDR3 DNA is TGTGCCAGCACCAAAGGACAGACGGGGGAGCAGTACTTC. Protein sequence: CASTKGQTGEQYF.

The sample holds many counts of this clonotype. J is TRBJ1-1 and V is TRBV10-3; the D is unclear. The CDR3 runs 13 residues. CDR1 and CDR2 (germline): ENHRY, SYGVKD. With 7 bases removed from V and 3 bases from J, the gap between germline ends came to 12 bases. The CDR3, as DNA: TGTGCCATCACGGTGGGCGCGGACACTGAAGCTTTCTTT. This encodes CAITVGADTEAFF.

This clonotype has more than one count but fewer than ten. The CDR3 coding sequence is TGTGCCAGCAGTCTACTAGCGGACTCCTACAATGAGCAGTTCTTC. Its translation is CASSLLADSYNEQFF. This rearrangement joins TRBV2 to TRBJ2-1; 8 bases fit TRBD2. The V gene's germline CDR1 is SNHLY and CDR2 FYNNEI. The CDR3 is 15 amino acids. The ends lost 5 bases at V and 0 bases at J; junction bases unmatched: 3.

This clonotype was counted ten times or more. The chain has TRBV27 and TRBJ2-3; 9 nucleotides match TRBD2. V lost 2 bases, J lost 2 bases, and 8 bases stayed unmatched. Germline V gene data show CDR1 as MNHEY and CDR2 as SMNVEV (reference sequence). This CDR3 is built from 17 residues. CDR3 protein: CASSLARREGVTDTQYF. CDR3 sequence (DNA): TGTGCCAGCAGTTTAGCGAGGCGGGAGGGGGTCACAGATACGCAGTATTTT.

This clonotype was counted at least ten times. J is TRBJ2-3 and V is TRBV27; TRBD2 aligns across 8 bases. Germline loops: CDR1 MNHEY, CDR2 SMNVEV (reference sequence). The CDR3 sequence is 17 residues long. V dropped 5 bases and J dropped 4; count of bases not matched to a gene: 14. CDR3 sequence: CASSPAKSGSGADTQYF. The CDR3 bases are TGTGCCAGCAGTCCTGCCAAGAGCGGGAGCGGAGCAGATACGCAGTATTTT.

This clonotype has a count of ten or more. The rearrangement links TRBV27 to TRBJ2-1, with D hard to call. The CDR3 is 15 residues long. Germline CDR1 and CDR2: MNHEY and SMNVEV (reference sequence). Between the trimmed V and J ends, which lost 5 bases and 4 bases, there was a span of 15 bases. DNA of the CDR3: TGTGCCAGCAGTCCCCTGGCTGGGAATTACAATGAGCAGTTCTTC. Translating it yields CASSPLAGNYNEQFF.

This clonotype was detected ten times or more. This CDR3 reads CSARGELAGVGNEQFF. The DNA for the CDR3 is TGCAGTGCTAGAGGCGAGCTAGCGGGAGTAGGCAATGAGCAGTTCTTC. The rearrangement joins TRBV20-1 to TRBJ2-1, with 10 bases lining up with TRBD2. The CDR3 has 16 residues. Germline V CDR1 and CDR2: DFQATT, SNEGSKA (reference sequence). V was clipped by 1 base and J by 6 bases; unmatched bases: 9.

This clonotype occurred many times. The rearrangement uses TRBV20-1 and TRBJ2-7, with D uncertain. CDR3 length equals 12 residues. Trimming cost V 5 bases and J 6 bases, with 14 bases left between them. The V gene's germline CDR1 is DFQATT and CDR2 SNEGSKA (reference sequence). The CDR3 DNA is TGCAGTGCTCTACGACCGACTCCCGAGCAGTACTTC. Amino acid sequence: CSALRPTPEQYF.

This clonotype was counted many times. The rearrangement uses TRBV20-1 and TRBJ1-4, with D possibly being TRBD1 (6 bases). The CDR3 is 13 amino acids. The V and J ends lost 6 bases and 5 bases respectively, with 13 bases between them. Germline V CDR1 and CDR2: DFQATT, SNEGSKA (reference sequence). This chain's CDR3 is CSAPTGQNEKLFF. The CDR3 DNA reads as TGCAGTGCACCGACAGGCCAGAATGAAAAACTGTTTTTT.

This clonotype was observed at least ten times. This chain uses TRBV2 with TRBJ1-1; no firm D call. The CDR3 consists of 10 residues. Per germline, CDR1 SNHLY and CDR2 FYNNEI. Deletions cut 7 bases from V and 10 bases from J, with 10 bases between. The CDR3: CASMVVGAFF. CDR3 coding DNA: TGTGCCAGCATGGTCGTCGGAGCTTTCTTT. Variable domain in full (rest from reference TRBV2 and TRBJ1-1): EPEVTQTPSHQVTQMGQEVILRCVPISNHLYFYWYRQILGQKVEFLVSFYNNEISEKSEIFDDQFSVERPDGSNFTLKIRSTKLEDSAMYFCASMVVGAFFGQGTRLTVV.

The CDR3 loop reads CASSSRLAGAEETQYF. CDR3 bases: TGTGCCAGCAGTTCTAGACTAGCGGGAGCCGAAGAGACCCAGTACTTC. The chain combines TRBV6-2 or TRBV6-3 with TRBJ2-5; TRBD2 matches 12 bases. Germline trimming cut 4 bases from V and 3 bases from J; bases unmatched to any gene: 6. The CDR3 totals 16 residues. CDR1 MNHEY and CDR2 SVGEGT come from the germline V gene.

At least ten counts were recorded for this clonotype. The chain combines TRBV18 with TRBJ2-7; maybe TRBD2 (5 bases). CDR1 is KGHSH, CDR2 LQKENI, per germline. V dropped 1 base and J dropped 5 bases, with 18 bases sitting between them. The CDR3 contains 16 residues. This CDR3 is CASSPRITDGGDEQYF. CDR3 bases: TGTGCCAGCTCACCACGGATCACAGATGGAGGAGACGAGCAGTACTTC.

V gene TRBV7-8 combines with J gene TRBJ2-5, with unresolved D. Germline CDR1 reads SGHVS; CDR2 reads FQNEAQ. The CDR3 is made up of 12 amino acids. Trimming removed 0 bases at V and 5 bases at J, with 4 bases between. This chain's CDR3 is CASSLAWETQYF. Written as DNA, the CDR3 is TGTGCCAGCAGCTTAGCGTGGGAGACCCAGTACTTC.

This clonotype has ten or more counts. V is TRBV7-9 and J is TRBJ2-1, with 13 bases matching TRBD2. In germline, CDR1 is SEHNR, CDR2 FQNEAQ (reference sequence). The CDR3 spans 15 residues. V shed 6 bases, J shed 4 bases, and the junction held 3 bases outside the gene matches. As DNA, the CDR3 is TGTGCCAGCAGGGGACTAGCGGGACTTTACAATGAGCAGTTCTTC. This translates into CASRGLAGLYNEQFF.

This clonotype was counted ten times or more. The V and J genes are TRBV9 and TRBJ2-7; the D gene could be TRBD1 or TRBD2 (5 bases each). CDR3 length: 14 residues. Trimming left V 1 base short and J 0 bases short, with 8 bases between. Per the germline V gene, CDR1 is SGDLS and CDR2 is YYNGEE. CDR3 sequence (DNA): TGTGCCAGCAGCGTACGGGACGGCTCCTACGAGCAGTACTTC. It codes for CASSVRDGSYEQYF.